Below are 10 T cell receptor beta chains sequenced from a single sample in a study of blood T cell repertoires in COVID-19. Data came from immunoSEQ multiplex PCR; TCRdb stores just in-frame clones and leaves some out. The sample lists around 270,000 clones, about 90% occurring once. The sequenced sample was PBMCs or T cells enriched from blood (not recorded which). These receptors were taken from a middle-aged woman who had been exposed to COVID-19.

This clone was seen a handful of times. The CDR3 sequence: CASSPDNSYGYTF. The CDR3 coding sequence is TGTGCCAGCAGCCCAGACAACAGCTATGGCTACACCTTC. V gene TRBV7-2 combines with J gene TRBJ1-2, with D unresolved. V dropped 5 bases and J dropped 4 bases, with 11 bases sitting between them. From germline, CDR1 is SGHTA and CDR2 FQGNSA. This CDR3 has 13 amino acids.

The genes are TRBV11-2 and TRBJ2-1; tentative D call: TRBD1 (6 bases). This CDR3 spans 14 amino acids. Trimming cost V 8 bases and J 3 bases, with 14 bases left between them. Germline V gives CDR1 SGHAT, CDR2 FQNNGV. CDR3 sequence reads: CASQQGDLYNEQFF. In DNA form, the CDR3 reads TGTGCCAGCCAACAGGGTGACCTCTACAATGAGCAGTTCTTC.

The chain links TRBV5-6 to TRBJ1-2; 7 bases line up with TRBD1. This CDR3 is built from 16 residues. Germline trimming cut 2 bases from V and 6 bases from J; bases unmatched to any gene: 13. The germline V gene encodes CDR1 SGHDT and CDR2 YYEEEE. The CDR3 is CASSFTGDGIGNGYTF. The DNA of the CDR3 is TGTGCCAGCAGCTTCACAGGGGACGGTATCGGGAATGGCTACACCTTC.

This chain links TRBV5-1 with TRBJ2-7; TRBD1 matches at 8 bases. V gave up 2 bases and J gave up 3 bases; unmatched junction bases: 7. CDR3 length: 15 amino acids. Germline CDR1 reads SGHRS; CDR2 reads YFSETQ. The chain's CDR3 is CASSFTGTGFYEQYF. The CDR3 DNA sequence: TGCGCCAGCAGCTTCACCGGGACAGGTTTCTACGAGCAGTACTTC.

This chain joins TRBV3-1 (or the pseudogene TRBV3-2) and TRBJ1-5; D might be TRBD1 (5 bases). Trimming left V 0 bases short and J 6 bases short, with 12 bases between. The CDR3 contains 15 residues. Germline CDR1 and CDR2: LGHDT and YNNKEL (reference sequence). This chain's CDR3 is CASSQDTGGFQPQHF. CDR3 in DNA: TGTGCCAGCAGCCAAGATACGGGGGGGTTTCAGCCCCAGCATTTT.

The chain is built from TRBV7-2 and TRBJ1-2, with no clear D. Trimming shortened V by 4 bases and J by 4 bases, and 16 bases separated the two germline ends. CDR1 and CDR2 from the germline V gene are SGHTA and FQGNSA. CDR3 length equals 15 residues. CDR3 sequence: CASSSRVAVFYGYTF. The CDR3 region has the DNA TGTGCCAGCAGCTCTCGGGTGGCAGTTTTCTATGGCTACACCTTC.

The sample holds one count of this clone. V is TRBV4-1 and J is TRBJ2-3, with 12 bases matching TRBD2. Looked up from germline, CDR1 is MGHRA and CDR2 is YSYEKL. Unmatched junction bases numbered 6, after V lost 2 bases and J lost 6 bases. This CDR3 comprises 16 residues. CDR3 in amino acids: CASSQRLAGEGDTQYF. DNA of the CDR3: TGCGCCAGCAGCCAAAGACTAGCGGGAGAGGGGGATACGCAGTATTTT.

This clone was recorded once. This chain joins TRBV7-9 and TRBJ1-2, with unresolved D. The CDR3 length is 13 residues. The V and J ends lost 2 bases and 6 bases respectively, with 10 bases between them. The germline V gene encodes CDR1 SEHNR and CDR2 FQNEAQ (reference sequence). This CDR3 reads CASSLTAGDGYTF. The CDR3, as DNA: TGTGCCAGCAGCTTAACGGCAGGTGATGGCTACACCTTC.

The V call is TRBV29-1, the J call TRBJ2-2; 8 bases map to TRBD1. J lost 1 base, V lost 5 bases, and 6 bases had no gene match. The CDR3 is 15 amino acids. Per the germline V gene, CDR1 is SQVTM and CDR2 is ANQGSEA. CDR3 coding DNA: TGCAGCGTTACCGGGACAGGTTGGAACACCGGGGAGCTGTTTTTT. This translates into CSVTGTGWNTGELFF.

The chain couples TRBV7-2 to TRBJ2-3, with D perhaps TRBD1 (5 bases). CDR1 is SGHTA and CDR2 is FQGNSA in the germline V gene. Deletions cut 3 bases from V and 10 bases from J, with 11 bases between. The CDR3 consists of 12 residues. The CDR3 loop is CASSFQGWAQYF. As DNA, the CDR3 is TGTGCCAGCAGCTTCCAGGGATGGGCGCAGTATTTT.